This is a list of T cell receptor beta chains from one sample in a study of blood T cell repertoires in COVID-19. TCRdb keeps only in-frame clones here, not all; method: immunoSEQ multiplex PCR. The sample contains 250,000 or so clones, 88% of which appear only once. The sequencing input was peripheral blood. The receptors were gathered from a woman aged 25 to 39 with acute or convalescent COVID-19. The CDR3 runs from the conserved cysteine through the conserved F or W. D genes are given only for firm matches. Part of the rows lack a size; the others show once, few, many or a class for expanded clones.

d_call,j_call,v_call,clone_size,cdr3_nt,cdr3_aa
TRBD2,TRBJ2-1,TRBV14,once,TGTGCCAGCAGCCAGGCGGGGACTAGCGGGAGGGCCCAGAATGAGCAGTTCTTC,CASSQAGTSGRAQNEQFF
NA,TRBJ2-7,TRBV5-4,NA,TGTGCCAGCAGCCGTGGCAGCGGTCCCTACGAGCAGTACTTC,CASSRGSGPYEQYF
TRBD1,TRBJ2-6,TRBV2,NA,TGTGCCAGCAGTCGGGACAGACCCTCTGGGGCCAACGTCCTGACTTTC,CASSRDRPSGANVLTF
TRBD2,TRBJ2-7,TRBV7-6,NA,TGTGCCAGCAGCTTAGTTTCTAGCGGGAGAGAGAGTTACGAGCAGTACTTC,CASSLVSSGRESYEQYF
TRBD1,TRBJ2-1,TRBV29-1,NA,TGCAGCGGCACCGGGACAGGGAACAATGAGCAGTTCTTC,CSGTGTGNNEQFF
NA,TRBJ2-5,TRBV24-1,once,TGTGCCACCAGCCCCGGTGCATGGGAGACCCAGTACTTC,CATSPGAWETQYF
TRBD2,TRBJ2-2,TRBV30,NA,TGTGCCTGGAGTACTAGCGGGAGGTTAAACACCGGGGAGCTGTTTTTT,CAWSTSGRLNTGELFF
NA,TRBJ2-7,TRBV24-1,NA,TGTGCCACCAGTGCCGGGAGAAAGCTTTACGAGCAGTACTTC,CATSAGRKLYEQYF
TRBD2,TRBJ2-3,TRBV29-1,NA,TGCAGCGTCCTAAGGAGGGTCCTAGCGGGGGCTAGCACAGATACGCAGTATTTT,CSVLRRVLAGASTDTQYF
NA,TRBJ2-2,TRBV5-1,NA,TGCGCCAGCAGCTTGGTGGGGCCCGACTCCGGGGAGCTGTTTTTT,CASSLVGPDSGELFF
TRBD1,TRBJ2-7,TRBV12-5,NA,TGTGCTAGTGGTTCGTGGACAGGGGGCGCCCACTACGAGCAGTACTTC,CASGSWTGGAHYEQYF
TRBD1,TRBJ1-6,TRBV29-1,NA,TGCAGCGTTTGGGACAGGGATAATTCACCCCTCCACTTT,CSVWDRDNSPLHF
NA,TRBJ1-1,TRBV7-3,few,TGTGCCAGCAGCTTCCAGGAGAACACTGAAGCTTTCTTT,CASSFQENTEAFF
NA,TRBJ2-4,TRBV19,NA,TGTGCCAGCCAGGACAGACGAACCAAAAACATTCAGTACTTC,CASQDRRTKNIQYF
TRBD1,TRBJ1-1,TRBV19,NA,TGTGCCAGTAGTCGTCCCGGGACAGGGAGGAACACTGAAGCTTTCTTT,CASSRPGTGRNTEAFF
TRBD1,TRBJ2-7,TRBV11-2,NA,TGTGCCAGCAGCTTACGGACAGGGGGCGAGCAGTACTTC,CASSLRTGGEQYF
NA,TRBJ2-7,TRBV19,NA,TGTGCCAGTAGTATTCCATCTGACAGTCTGGGAGGTGGGCAGTACTTC,CASSIPSDSLGGGQYF
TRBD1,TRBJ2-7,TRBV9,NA,TGTGCCAGCAGCGGACAGGGCGGCTACGAGCAGTACTTC,CASSGQGGYEQYF
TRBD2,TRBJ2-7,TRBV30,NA,TGTGCCTGGAGTATTAGCGGGAAGCCCTACGAGCAGTACTTC,CAWSISGKPYEQYF
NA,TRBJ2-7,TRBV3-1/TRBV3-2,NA,TGTGCCAGCAGCCAAGGGCTGTACGCCTACGAGCAGTACTTC,CASSQGLYAYEQYF
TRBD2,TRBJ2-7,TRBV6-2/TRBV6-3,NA,TGTGCCAGCAGTTGGGGACTACCCTACGAGCAGTACTTC,CASSWGLPYEQYF
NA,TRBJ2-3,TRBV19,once,TGTGCCAGTAGTATAAGGGACTCTTACACAGATACGCAGTATTTT,CASSIRDSYTDTQYF
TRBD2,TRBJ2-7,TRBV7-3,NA,TGTGCCAGCAGCTTAAGTAGCGGGGGCTCCTACGAGCAGTACTTC,CASSLSSGGSYEQYF
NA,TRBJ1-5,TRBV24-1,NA,TGTGCCACCAGCCCAGGGGAGGGATACAATCAGCCCCAGCATTTT,CATSPGEGYNQPQHF
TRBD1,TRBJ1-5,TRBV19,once,TGTGCCATCTCGGGACAGAACAATCAGCCCCAGCATTTT,CAISGQNNQPQHF
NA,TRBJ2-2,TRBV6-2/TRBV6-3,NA,TGTGCCAGCAGTTACCTCGGGGGGCGGGCCGGGGAGCTGTTTTTT,CASSYLGGRAGELFF
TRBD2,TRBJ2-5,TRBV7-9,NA,TGTGCCAGCAGCTTATCGGGACTAGCGGTATATGGGACCCAGTACTTC,CASSLSGLAVYGTQYF
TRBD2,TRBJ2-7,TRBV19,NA,TGTGCCAGTAGTATAGGTGGGACTAGCATCTACGAGCAGTACTTC,CASSIGGTSIYEQYF
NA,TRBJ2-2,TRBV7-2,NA,TGTGCCAGCAGCTTCGGCAGGGGTTCCGGGGAGCTGTTTTTT,CASSFGRGSGELFF
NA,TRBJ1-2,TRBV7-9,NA,TGTGCCAGCAACCCCGACTTCACCTACACCTTC,CASNPDFTYTF
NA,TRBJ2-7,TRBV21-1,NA,TGTGCCAGCAGTAGCGTCCGCGGACAGGGCGAAACAAAAAGCTCCTACGAGCAGTACTTC,CASSSVRGQGETKSSYEQYF
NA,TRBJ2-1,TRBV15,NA,TGTGCCACCAGCAGAGATGACCGGCGGGTACTCTCCTACAATGAGCAGTTCTTC,CATSRDDRRVLSYNEQFF
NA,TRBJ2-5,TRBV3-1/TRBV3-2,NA,TGTGCCAGCAGCGCCCAGACAGGCTTCCAAGAGACCCAGTACTTC,CASSAQTGFQETQYF
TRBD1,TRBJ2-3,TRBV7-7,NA,TGTGCTAGCAGCTTACAGGGGGCTGGCCAAGATACGCAGTATTTT,CASSLQGAGQDTQYF
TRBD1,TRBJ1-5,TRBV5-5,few,TGTGCCAGCAGCTTGGGGACAGGGGGCTCAAAATGGAATCAGCCCCAGCATTTT,CASSLGTGGSKWNQPQHF
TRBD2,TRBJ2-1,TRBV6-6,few,TGTGCCAGCCGGACTAGCGCCAATGAGCAGTTCTTC,CASRTSANEQFF
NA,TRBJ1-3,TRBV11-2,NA,TGTGCCAGCAGCTTCGGGAGGTTCGGCACCATATATTTT,CASSFGRFGTIYF
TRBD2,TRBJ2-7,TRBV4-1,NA,TGCGCCAGCAGCCAACCAACTAGCGGGTCCTACGAGCAGTACTTC,CASSQPTSGSYEQYF
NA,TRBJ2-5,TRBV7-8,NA,TGTGCCAGCAGCTCAATATCCGGGAGTAAGACCCAGTACTTC,CASSSISGSKTQYF
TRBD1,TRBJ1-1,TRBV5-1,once,TGCGCCAGCAGCTTGGCCCCACAGGGGGGGACTGAAGCTTTCTTT,CASSLAPQGGTEAFF
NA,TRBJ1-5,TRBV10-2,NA,TGCGCCAGCAGTGAGTCGAGGGATCAGCCCCAGCATTTT,CASSESRDQPQHF
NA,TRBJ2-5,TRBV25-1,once,TGTGCCAGCAGTGAAAGGATACCGGGAGTGAACCAAGAGACCCAGTACTTC,CASSERIPGVNQETQYF